This is a list of T cell receptor beta chains from one sample in a study of blood T cell repertoires in COVID-19. Profiled with immunoSEQ multiplex PCR; TCRdb holds only in-frame clones, not every one. The sample comprises some 390,000 clones, about nine tenths of which are singletons, and 1.7% rests with the top ten. The sample was PBMCs or T cells enriched from blood (not recorded which). These receptors all come from a woman between 25 and 40 years old who had recovered from COVID-19. Both conserved end residues are part of each CDR3. The D gene is left open where the match is weak. The size field is filled for only some rows; it gives once, few, many or a size class.

V gene	clone size	D gene	J gene	CDR3 protein	CDR3 DNA
TRBV6-5	once	TRBD1	TRBJ2-7	CASATGTGPYEQYF	TGTGCCAGCGCCACCGGGACAGGGCCCTACGAGCAGTACTTC
TRBV6-4	NA	NA	TRBJ1-6	CASSDSGEAGGRAYNSPLHF	TGTGCCAGCAGTGACTCGGGCGAGGCGGGGGGGCGCGCCTATAATTCACCCCTCCACTTT
TRBV5-1	NA	TRBD2	TRBJ2-5	CASSGGLAGGRETQYF	TGCGCCAGCAGCGGGGGACTAGCGGGAGGAAGAGAGACCCAGTACTTC
TRBV21-1	NA	NA	TRBJ2-2	CASSITMNTGELFF	TGTGCCAGCAGCATTACTATGAACACCGGGGAGCTGTTTTTT
TRBV6-5	NA	TRBD1	TRBJ1-6	CASANGGQFYSPLHF	TGTGCCAGCGCCAACGGGGGACAGTTTTATTCACCCCTCCACTTT
TRBV7-9	NA	NA	TRBJ1-2	CASSPEISGHHLNYGYTF	TGTGCCAGCAGCCCTGAAATTTCAGGACATCACCTTAACTATGGCTACACCTTC
TRBV18	NA	NA	TRBJ1-1	CASSPNQGTTEAFF	TGTGCCAGCTCACCGAACCAGGGGACCACTGAAGCTTTCTTT
TRBV28	NA	TRBD1	TRBJ1-4	CASTFDLGQTGEKLFF	TGTGCCAGCACTTTCGATTTGGGACAGACGGGGGAAAAACTGTTTTTT
TRBV20-1	NA	TRBD1	TRBJ2-3	CSASVGTGLTDTQYF	TGCAGTGCTAGTGTAGGGACAGGGCTCACAGATACGCAGTATTTT
TRBV28	NA	TRBD2	TRBJ2-3	CASSPPTSVDTQYF	TGTGCCAGCAGTCCCCCGACTAGCGTGGATACGCAGTATTTT
TRBV30	once	TRBD1	TRBJ1-1	CAWRNRGPTEAFF	TGTGCCTGGAGAAACAGGGGACCCACTGAAGCTTTCTTT
TRBV13	NA	TRBD1	TRBJ2-7	CASSSRGPLYEQYF	TGTGCCAGCAGCTCTAGGGGGCCCCTCTACGAGCAGTACTTC
TRBV7-9	NA	TRBD2	TRBJ2-1	CASSPSLAGVEQFF	TGTGCCAGCAGCCCCAGCTTAGCGGGAGTTGAGCAGTTCTTC
TRBV27	NA	TRBD2	TRBJ2-7	CASSLRASGTYEQYF	TGTGCCAGCAGTTTAAGGGCTAGCGGAACCTACGAGCAGTACTTC
TRBV18	NA	NA	TRBJ1-4	CASSPSDWREKLFF	TGTGCCAGCTCACCTTCGGACTGGAGGGAAAAACTGTTTTTT
TRBV5-1	NA	TRBD2	TRBJ2-5	CASRELAGKETQYF	TGCGCCAGCAGGGAACTAGCGGGGAAAGAGACCCAGTACTTC
TRBV30	NA	NA	TRBJ1-6	CAWRERGSSPLHF	TGTGCCTGGAGGGAACGAGGGAGCTCACCCCTCCACTTT
TRBV7-3	NA	NA	TRBJ2-1	CASSIVGGEQFF	TGTGCCAGCAGCATAGTTGGCGGTGAGCAGTTCTTC
TRBV28	once	NA	TRBJ1-1	CASRKFGQGMNTEAFF	TGTGCCAGCAGGAAATTCGGTCAGGGGATGAACACTGAAGCTTTCTTT
TRBV2	NA	TRBD2	TRBJ2-5	CASSIERGKETQYF	TGTGCCAGCAGTATTGAGCGGGGGAAAGAGACCCAGTACTTC
TRBV5-1	NA	NA	TRBJ1-6	CASSQGTLRSGSPLHF	TGCGCCAGCAGCCAGGGAACCCTCCGCTCAGGTTCACCCCTCCACTTT
TRBV6-5	once	TRBD1	TRBJ1-2	CASMEDREYHGYTF	TGTGCCAGCATGGAGGACAGGGAATACCATGGCTACACCTTC
TRBV11-3	NA	TRBD1	TRBJ1-1	CASSNGQGVNTEAFF	TGTGCCAGCAGCAACGGACAGGGAGTAAACACTGAAGCTTTCTTT
TRBV27	once	TRBD1	TRBJ1-1	CASSHLQGAADTEAFF	TGTGCCAGCAGTCATTTACAGGGGGCGGCGGACACTGAAGCTTTCTTT
TRBV3-1/TRBV3-2	NA	NA	TRBJ2-5	CASSHWRDQETQYF	TGTGCCAGCAGCCATTGGCGGGACCAAGAGACCCAGTACTTC
TRBV4-1	NA	NA	TRBJ1-2	CASSQDHAGYYGYTF	TGCGCCAGCAGCCAAGATCATGCGGGTTACTATGGCTACACCTTC
TRBV30	NA	TRBD1	TRBJ1-2	CAWSGQESSGYTF	TGTGCCTGGTCGGGACAGGAATCAAGCGGCTACACCTTC
TRBV3-1/TRBV3-2	NA	NA	TRBJ1-5	CASSRGHGMGNQPQHF	TGTGCCAGCAGCCGGGGACACGGTATGGGCAATCAGCCCCAGCATTTT
TRBV28	NA	TRBD2	TRBJ2-7	CATMSMGTRIYEQYF	TGTGCCACCATGAGCATGGGGACTAGGATCTACGAGCAGTACTTC
TRBV9	NA	NA	TRBJ1-1	CASSPQPGNTEAFF	TGTGCCAGCAGCCCCCAACCGGGGAACACTGAAGCTTTCTTT
TRBV5-1	NA	NA	TRBJ2-5	CASSPQAGLGETQYF	TGCGCCAGCAGCCCCCAAGCAGGGTTGGGAGAGACCCAGTACTTC
TRBV9	NA	NA	TRBJ1-5	CASSLSREPNQPQHF	TGTGCCAGCAGCCTCAGCCGGGAACCAAATCAGCCCCAGCATTTT
TRBV28	NA	NA	TRBJ1-5	CASSFAGSHQPQHF	TGTGCCAGCAGTTTTGCGGGATCTCATCAGCCCCAGCATTTT
TRBV7-2	NA	NA	TRBJ2-6	CASVKGAGANVLTF	TGTGCCAGCGTCAAAGGGGCTGGGGCCAACGTCCTGACTTTC
TRBV30	many	NA	TRBJ2-1	CAWRGWAEYNEQFF	TGTGCCTGGAGGGGTTGGGCAGAATACAATGAGCAGTTCTTC
TRBV7-8	NA	NA	TRBJ1-2	CASSSSGGNYGYTF	TGTGCCAGCAGCTCCTCCGGGGGGAACTATGGCTACACCTTC
TRBV19	NA	TRBD1	TRBJ1-1	CASRQGEMNTEAFF	TGTGCTTCCCGACAGGGTGAGATGAACACTGAAGCTTTCTTT
TRBV28	NA	TRBD1	TRBJ1-4	CASSPRDRVEKLFF	TGTGCCAGCAGTCCGCGGGACAGGGTTGAAAAACTGTTTTTT
TRBV29-1	once	NA	TRBJ2-1	CSVVFQYNEQFF	TGCAGCGTTGTTTTCCAATACAATGAGCAGTTCTTC
TRBV7-8	NA	TRBD1	TRBJ2-3	CASSPQGDTQYF	TGTGCCAGCAGCCCACAGGGGGATACGCAGTATTTT
TRBV3-1/TRBV3-2	once	NA	TRBJ2-7	CATSFRQRYEQYF	TGTGCCACCTCGTTCAGGCAACGCTACGAGCAGTACTTC
TRBV28	NA	NA	TRBJ1-4	CASSFGPQLFF	TGTGCCAGCAGTTTTGGGCCCCAACTGTTTTTT
TRBV5-6	NA	TRBD1	TRBJ1-2	CASSPGTGFYGYTF	TGTGCCAGCAGCCCCGGGACAGGGTTTTATGGCTACACCTTC
TRBV7-9	NA	TRBD2	TRBJ2-5	CASSTASGGQETQYF	TGTGCCAGCAGCACCGCCAGCGGGGGACAAGAGACCCAGTACTTC